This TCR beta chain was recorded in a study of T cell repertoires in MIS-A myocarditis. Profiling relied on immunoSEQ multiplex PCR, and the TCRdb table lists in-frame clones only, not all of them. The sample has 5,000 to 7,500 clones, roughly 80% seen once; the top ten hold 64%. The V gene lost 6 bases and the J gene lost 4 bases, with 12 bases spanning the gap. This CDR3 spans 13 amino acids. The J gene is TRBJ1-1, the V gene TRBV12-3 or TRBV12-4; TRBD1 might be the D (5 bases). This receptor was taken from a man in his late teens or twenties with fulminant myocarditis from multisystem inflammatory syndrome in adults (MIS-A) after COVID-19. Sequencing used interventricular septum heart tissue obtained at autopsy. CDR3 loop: CASRSPGLTEAFF. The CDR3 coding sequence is TGTGCCAGCAGATCCCCGGGACTCACTGAAGCTTTCTTT.